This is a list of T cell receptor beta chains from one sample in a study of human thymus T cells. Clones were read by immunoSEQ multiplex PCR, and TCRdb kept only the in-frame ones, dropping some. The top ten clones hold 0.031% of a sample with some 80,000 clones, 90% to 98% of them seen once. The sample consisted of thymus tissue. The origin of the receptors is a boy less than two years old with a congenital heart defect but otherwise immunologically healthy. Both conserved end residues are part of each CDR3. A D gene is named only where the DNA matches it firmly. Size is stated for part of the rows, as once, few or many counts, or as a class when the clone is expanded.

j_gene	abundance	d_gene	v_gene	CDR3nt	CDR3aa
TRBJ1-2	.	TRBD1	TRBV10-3	TGTGCCATCAGTGCGGGGGACAGGGACTATGGCTACACCTTC	CAISAGDRDYGYTF
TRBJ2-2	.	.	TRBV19	TGTGCCAGTAGTATTTGGGGCGGGGAGCTGTTTTTT	CASSIWGGELFF
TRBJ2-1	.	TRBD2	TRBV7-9	TGTGCCAGCAGCTTAGTTCTAGCGGGAGGGCACCAGTTCTTC	CASSLVLAGGHQFF
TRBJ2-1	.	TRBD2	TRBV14	TGTGCCAGCAGCCCCTCGGGCGAACTAGCGGGGGGTCCGAGCTCCTACAATGAGCAGTTCTTC	CASSPSGELAGGPSSYNEQFF
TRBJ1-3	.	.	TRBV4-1	TGCGCCAGCAGCCAGGGTTCAGCCATCCCTGGAAACACCATATATTTT	CASSQGSAIPGNTIYF
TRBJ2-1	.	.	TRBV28	TGTGCCAGCAGTCCCTCGATAGGCCTCAATGAGCAGTTCTTC	CASSPSIGLNEQFF
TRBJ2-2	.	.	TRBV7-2	TGTGCCAGCAGCTTAAACTGTGGGCCCCTAAGACGTCCCCGGGAGCTGTTTTTT	CASSLNCGPLRRPRELFF
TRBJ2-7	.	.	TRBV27	TGTGCCAGCAGTTTACCCCCAGGGAGTGGGTACGAGCAGTACTTC	CASSLPPGSGYEQYF
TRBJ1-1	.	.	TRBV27	TGTGCCAGCAGGCCACTTCACCCCATGAACACTGAAGCTTTCTTT	CASRPLHPMNTEAFF
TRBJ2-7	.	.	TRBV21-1	TGTGCCAGCAGCAAAGCCCGACTAGCGGGAGCCTCCCACGAGCAGTACTTC	CASSKARLAGASHEQYF
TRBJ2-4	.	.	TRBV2	TGTGCCAGCAGTGAAATCCAGGGACGAGCCAAAAACATTCAGTACTTC	CASSEIQGRAKNIQYF
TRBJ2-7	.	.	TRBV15	TGTGCCACCAGCAGAGCACCTGTTCAGAGAAGGGCCTACGAGCAGTACTTC	CATSRAPVQRRAYEQYF
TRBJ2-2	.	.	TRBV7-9	TGTGCCAGCAGTTCCGGAGCCTCATCTCCCACCGGGGAGCTGTTTTTT	CASSSGASSPTGELFF
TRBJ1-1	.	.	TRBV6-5	TGTGCCAGCCGAGGCCTTTCTCCTTATGAAGCTTTCTTT	CASRGLSPYEAFF
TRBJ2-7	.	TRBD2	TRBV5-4	TGTGCCAGCGATGACAGATCTGGACTAGCGGGTCGACCGGCGGAGCAGTACTTC	CASDDRSGLAGRPAEQYF
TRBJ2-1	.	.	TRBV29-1	TGCAGCGTTGGTTCTCCCAGCTCCTACAATGAGCAGTTCTTC	CSVGSPSSYNEQFF
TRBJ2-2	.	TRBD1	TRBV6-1	TGTGCCAGCAGTGGGGGTCCAGGGGGCACCGGGGAGCTGTTTTTT	CASSGGPGGTGELFF
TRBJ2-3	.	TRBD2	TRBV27	TGTGCCAGCAGCCAAGCCCGGGAGGGCCACCGCACAGATACGCAGTATTTT	CASSQAREGHRTDTQYF
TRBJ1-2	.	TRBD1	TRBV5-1	TGCGCCAGCAGCGGCCTGGACAGGGGTTATTATGGCTACACCTTC	CASSGLDRGYYGYTF
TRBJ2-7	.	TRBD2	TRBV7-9	TGTGCCAGCAGCCGATTGGAGGGACTAGCGGGGCCCTACGAGCAGTACTTC	CASSRLEGLAGPYEQYF
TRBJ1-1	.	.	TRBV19	TGTGCCAGTAGTACAATACAGGGAAGGAAGAACACTGAAGCTTTCTTT	CASSTIQGRKNTEAFF
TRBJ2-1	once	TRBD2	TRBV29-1	TGCAGCGTTGAAGAAATAGGACTAGCGGTTTTCCACTCCTACAATGAGCAGTTCTTC	CSVEEIGLAVFHSYNEQFF
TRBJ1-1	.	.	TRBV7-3	TGTGCCAGCAGCCCGGTACAAAACACTGAAGCTTTCTTT	CASSPVQNTEAFF
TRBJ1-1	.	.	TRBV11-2	TGTGCCAGCAGAGGACACGGTATGAACACTGAAGCTTTCTTT	CASRGHGMNTEAFF
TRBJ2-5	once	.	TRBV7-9	TGTGCCAGCAGCTTAGATAGGGGGGAAGAGACCCAGTACTTC	CASSLDRGEETQYF
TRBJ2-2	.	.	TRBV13	TGTGCCAGCAGCTTACCAACGGGGGCATTGACCGGGGAGCTGTTTTTT	CASSLPTGALTGELFF
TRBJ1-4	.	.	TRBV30	TGTGCCTGGAGTGTACCCCGACCAACTAATGAAAAACTGTTTTTT	CAWSVPRPTNEKLFF
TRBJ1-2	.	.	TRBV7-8	TGTGCCAGCAGCTTAGCCCCACAGTTAGCTAACTATGGCTACACCTTC	CASSLAPQLANYGYTF
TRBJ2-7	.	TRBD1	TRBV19	TGTGCCAGTAGTCCTGGGACAGGGGTAGTCTACGAGCAGTACTTC	CASSPGTGVVYEQYF
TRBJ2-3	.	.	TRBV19	TGTGCCAGTAGTATGATTCCGGGAATGGCAGATACGCAGTATTTT	CASSMIPGMADTQYF
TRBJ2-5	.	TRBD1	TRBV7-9	TGTGCCAGCAGCCCCGCCGGGACAGGACGGTCCATTATGGAGACCCAGTACTTC	CASSPAGTGRSIMETQYF
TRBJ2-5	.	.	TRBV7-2	TGTGCCAGCAGCTTAACCCAAGCCCAAGAGACCCAGTACTTC	CASSLTQAQETQYF
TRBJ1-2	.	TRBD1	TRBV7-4	TGTGCCAGCAGCTTAGGGACAGGACATTCCTATGGCTACACCTTC	CASSLGTGHSYGYTF
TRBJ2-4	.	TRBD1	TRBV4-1	TGCGCCAGCAGCCCAGGGGGCTGGACCAAAAACATTCAGTACTTC	CASSPGGWTKNIQYF
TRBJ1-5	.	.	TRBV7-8	TGTGCCAGCAGCTCCCTACCGGGACGGAGGGATCAGCCCCAGCATTTT	CASSSLPGRRDQPQHF
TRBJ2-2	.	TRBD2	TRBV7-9	TGTGCCAGCGCCAGTACCCGACTAGCGGTGGGTACCGGGGAGCTGTTTTTT	CASASTRLAVGTGELFF
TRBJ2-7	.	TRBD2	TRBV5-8	TGTGCCAGCAGCTCTCCGACAGGTATTCGGACTAGCGGGGGTCCGCGGTACTTC	CASSSPTGIRTSGGPRYF
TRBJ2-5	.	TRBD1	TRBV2	TGTGCCAGCAGTGAAGCAGGAGGGACAGGGATGGGAGAGACCCAGTACTTC	CASSEAGGTGMGETQYF
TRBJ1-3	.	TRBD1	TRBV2	TGTGCCGGATCGACAGGGAGGCCGGCTGGAAACACCATATATTTT	CAGSTGRPAGNTIYF
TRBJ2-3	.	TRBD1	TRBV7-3	TGTGCCAGCAGCCCTCAGGACAGGGGGCGTGACTCGACCAGCACAGATACGCAGTATTTT	CASSPQDRGRDSTSTDTQYF
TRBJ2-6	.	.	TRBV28	TGTGCCAGCAGGGTTAGCTCTGGGGCCAACGTCCTGACTTTC	CASRVSSGANVLTF
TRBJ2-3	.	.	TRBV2	TGTGCCAGCCTCTCACGTGGGGGGGGGCTCTTAGGGACAGATACGCAGTATTTT	CASLSRGGGLLGTDTQYF
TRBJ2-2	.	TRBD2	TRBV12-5	TGTGCTAGTGGTTTGGGGCTAGCGGGAGGTACCGGGGAGCTGTTTTTT	CASGLGLAGGTGELFF
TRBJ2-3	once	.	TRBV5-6	TGTGCCAGCAGCTTGATGAGGCTAGCCTCACGCACAGATACGCAGTATTTT	CASSLMRLASRTDTQYF
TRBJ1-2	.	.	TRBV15	TGTGCCACCAGCAGAGGTCAGGGGTACGGCTACACCTTC	CATSRGQGYGYTF
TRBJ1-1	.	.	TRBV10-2	TGCGCCAGCAGGAAACTCGGACTAGCGGGCAGTTTTAGAGAAATGAACACTGAAGCTTTCTTT	CASRKLGLAGSFREMNTEAFF
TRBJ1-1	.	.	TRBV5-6	TGTGCCAGCAGCCCTGACCGGGACTGGCCTGAAGCTTTCTTT	CASSPDRDWPEAFF
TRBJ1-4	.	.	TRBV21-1	TGTGCCAGCAGCAAAGCGAAAGGGGCGGATGAAAAACTGTTTTTT	CASSKAKGADEKLFF
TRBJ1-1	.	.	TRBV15	TGTGCCACCAGCAGCTCAGAGTACCATAAAGGGGACACTGAAGCTTTCTTT	CATSSSEYHKGDTEAFF
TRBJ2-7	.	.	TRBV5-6	TGTGCCAGCAGCTTGGAACATGGGACACCACACGAGCAGTACTTC	CASSLEHGTPHEQYF